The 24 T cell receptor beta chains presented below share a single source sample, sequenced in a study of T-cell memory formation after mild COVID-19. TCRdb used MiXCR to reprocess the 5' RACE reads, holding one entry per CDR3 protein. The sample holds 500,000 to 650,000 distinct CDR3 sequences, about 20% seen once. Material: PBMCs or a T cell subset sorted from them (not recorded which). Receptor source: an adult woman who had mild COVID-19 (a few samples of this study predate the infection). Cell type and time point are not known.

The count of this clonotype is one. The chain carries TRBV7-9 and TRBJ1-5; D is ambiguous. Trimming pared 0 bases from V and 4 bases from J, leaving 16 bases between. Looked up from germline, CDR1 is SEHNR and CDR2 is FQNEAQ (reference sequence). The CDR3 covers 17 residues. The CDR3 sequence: CASSLAGIREANQPQHF. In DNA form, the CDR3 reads TGTGCCAGCAGCTTAGCGGGTATTAGGGAGGCGAATCAGCCCCAGCATTTT.

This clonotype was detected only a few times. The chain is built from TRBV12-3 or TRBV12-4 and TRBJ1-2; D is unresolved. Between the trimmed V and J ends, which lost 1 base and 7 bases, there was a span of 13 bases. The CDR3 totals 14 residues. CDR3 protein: CASSLGPHASGYTF. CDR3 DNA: TGTGCCAGCAGTTTAGGTCCCCACGCCAGTGGCTACACCTTC.

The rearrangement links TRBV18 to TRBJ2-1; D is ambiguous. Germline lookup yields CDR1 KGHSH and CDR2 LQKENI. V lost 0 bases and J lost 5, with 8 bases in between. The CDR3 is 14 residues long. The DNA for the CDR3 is TGTGCCAGCTCACCACCAGCCCATAACAATGAGCAGTTCTTC. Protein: CASSPPAHNNEQFF. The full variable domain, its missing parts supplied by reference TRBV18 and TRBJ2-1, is NAGVMQNPRHLVRRRGQEARLRCSPMKGHSHVYWYRQLPEEGLKFMVYLQKENIIDESGMPKERFSAEFPKEGPSILRIQQVVRGDSAAYFCASSPPAHNNEQFFGPGTRLTVL.

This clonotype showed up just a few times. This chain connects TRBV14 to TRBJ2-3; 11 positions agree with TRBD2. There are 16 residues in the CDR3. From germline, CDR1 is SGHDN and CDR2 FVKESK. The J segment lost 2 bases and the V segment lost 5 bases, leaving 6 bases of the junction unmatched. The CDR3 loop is CASSTLAGGLTDTQYF. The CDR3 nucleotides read TGTGCCAGCAGCACCCTAGCGGGAGGCCTCACAGATACGCAGTATTTT.

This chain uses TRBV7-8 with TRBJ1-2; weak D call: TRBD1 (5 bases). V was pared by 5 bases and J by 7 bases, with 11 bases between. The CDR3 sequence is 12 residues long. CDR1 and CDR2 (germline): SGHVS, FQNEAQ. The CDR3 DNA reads TGTGCCAGCAGCCCCCGGCAGGGTGGCTACACCTTC. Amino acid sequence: CASSPRQGGYTF.

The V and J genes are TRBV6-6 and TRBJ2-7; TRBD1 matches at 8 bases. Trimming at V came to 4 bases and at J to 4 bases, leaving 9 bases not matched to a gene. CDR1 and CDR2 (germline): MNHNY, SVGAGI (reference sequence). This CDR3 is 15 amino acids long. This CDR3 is CASSFSQGVRYEQYF. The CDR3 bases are TGTGCCAGCAGTTTTTCACAGGGGGTGAGGTACGAGCAGTACTTC.

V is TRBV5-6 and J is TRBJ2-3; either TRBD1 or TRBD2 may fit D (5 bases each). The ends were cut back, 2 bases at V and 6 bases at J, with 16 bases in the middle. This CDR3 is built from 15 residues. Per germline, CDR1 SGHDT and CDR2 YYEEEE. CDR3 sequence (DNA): TGTGCCAGCAGCTTAACCGGGGACGGAACGGATACGCAGTATTTT. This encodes CASSLTGDGTDTQYF.

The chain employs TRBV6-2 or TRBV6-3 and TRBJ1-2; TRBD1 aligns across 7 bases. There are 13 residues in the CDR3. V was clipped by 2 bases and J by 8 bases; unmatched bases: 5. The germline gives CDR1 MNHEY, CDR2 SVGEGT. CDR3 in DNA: TGTGCCAGCAGTTACAGGAGGGGGCGAGGCTACACCTTC. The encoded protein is CASSYRRGRGYTF.

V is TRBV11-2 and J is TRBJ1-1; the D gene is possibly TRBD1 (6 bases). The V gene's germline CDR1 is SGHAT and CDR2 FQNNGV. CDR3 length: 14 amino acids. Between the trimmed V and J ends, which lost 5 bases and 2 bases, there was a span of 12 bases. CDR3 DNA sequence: TGTGCCAGCAGCGGACAACAGGGCAACACTGAAGCTTTCTTT. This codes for CASSGQQGNTEAFF.

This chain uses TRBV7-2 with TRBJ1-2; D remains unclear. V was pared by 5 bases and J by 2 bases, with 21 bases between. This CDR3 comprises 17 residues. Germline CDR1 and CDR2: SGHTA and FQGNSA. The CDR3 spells CASSPLPSEGPNYGYTF. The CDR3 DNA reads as TGTGCCAGCAGCCCACTCCCCAGCGAGGGCCCGAACTATGGCTACACCTTC.

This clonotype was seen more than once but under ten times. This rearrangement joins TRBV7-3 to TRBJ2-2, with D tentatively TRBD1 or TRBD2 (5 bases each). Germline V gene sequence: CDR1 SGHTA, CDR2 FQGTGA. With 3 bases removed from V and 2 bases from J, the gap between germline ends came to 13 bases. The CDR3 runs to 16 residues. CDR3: CASSFSGAANTGELFF. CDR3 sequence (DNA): TGTGCCAGCAGCTTTTCCGGGGCAGCTAACACCGGGGAGCTGTTTTTT. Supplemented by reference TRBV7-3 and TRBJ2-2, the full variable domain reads GAGVSQTPSNKVTEKGKYVELRCDPISGHTALYWYRQSLGQGPEFLIYFQGTGAADDSGLPNDRFFAVRPEGSVSTLKIQRTERGDSAVYLCASSFSGAANTGELFFGEGSRLTVL.

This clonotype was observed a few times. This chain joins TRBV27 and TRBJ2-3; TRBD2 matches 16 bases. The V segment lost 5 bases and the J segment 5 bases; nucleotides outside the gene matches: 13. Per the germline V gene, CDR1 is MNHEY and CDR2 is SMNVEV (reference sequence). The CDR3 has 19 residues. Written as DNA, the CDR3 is TGTGCCAGCAGTGTGGGACTAGCGGGGGGGCCGGTTGTTAGAGATACGCAGTATTTT. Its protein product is CASSVGLAGGPVVRDTQYF.

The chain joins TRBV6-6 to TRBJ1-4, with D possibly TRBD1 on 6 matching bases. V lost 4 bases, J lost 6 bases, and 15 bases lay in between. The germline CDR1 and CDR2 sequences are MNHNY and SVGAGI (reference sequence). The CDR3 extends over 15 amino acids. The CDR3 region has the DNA TGTGCCAGCAGTTCCGCCGGGCCAGGGGATGAAAAACTGTTTTTT. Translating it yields CASSSAGPGDEKLFF.

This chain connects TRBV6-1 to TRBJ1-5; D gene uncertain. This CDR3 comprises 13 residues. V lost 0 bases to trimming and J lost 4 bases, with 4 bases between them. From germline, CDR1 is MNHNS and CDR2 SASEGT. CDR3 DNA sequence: TGTGCCAGCAGTGAAGCAGAAAATCAGCCCCAGCATTTT. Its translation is CASSEAENQPQHF.

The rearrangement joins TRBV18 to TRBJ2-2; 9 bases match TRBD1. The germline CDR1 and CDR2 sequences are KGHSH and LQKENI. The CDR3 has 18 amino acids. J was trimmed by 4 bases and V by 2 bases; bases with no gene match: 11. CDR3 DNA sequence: TGTGCCAGCTCACCAAGGCCGGGACAGGGCACGTTCACCGGGGAGCTGTTTTTT. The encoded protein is CASSPRPGQGTFTGELFF.

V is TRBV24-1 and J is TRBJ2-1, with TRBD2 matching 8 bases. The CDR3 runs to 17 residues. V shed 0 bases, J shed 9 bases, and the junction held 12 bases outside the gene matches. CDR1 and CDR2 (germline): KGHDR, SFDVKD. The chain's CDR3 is CATSDLLPAGDFSEQFF. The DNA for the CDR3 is TGTGCCACCAGTGATTTGCTTCCAGCGGGAGATTTTAGTGAGCAGTTCTTC.

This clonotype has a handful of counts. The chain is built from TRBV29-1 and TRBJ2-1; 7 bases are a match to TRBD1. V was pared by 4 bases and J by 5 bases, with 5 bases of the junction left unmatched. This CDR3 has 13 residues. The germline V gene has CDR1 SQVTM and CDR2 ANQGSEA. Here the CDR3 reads CSVAGGTDNEQFF. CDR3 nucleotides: TGCAGCGTTGCAGGGGGAACGGACAATGAGCAGTTCTTC.

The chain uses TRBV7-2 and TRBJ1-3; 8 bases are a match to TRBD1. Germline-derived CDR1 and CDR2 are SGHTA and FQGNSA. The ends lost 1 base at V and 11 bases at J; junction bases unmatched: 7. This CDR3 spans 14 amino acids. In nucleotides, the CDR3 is TGTGCCAGCAGCTTAGTGCAGGGGGCGTATTCCATATATTTT. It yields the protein CASSLVQGAYSIYF.

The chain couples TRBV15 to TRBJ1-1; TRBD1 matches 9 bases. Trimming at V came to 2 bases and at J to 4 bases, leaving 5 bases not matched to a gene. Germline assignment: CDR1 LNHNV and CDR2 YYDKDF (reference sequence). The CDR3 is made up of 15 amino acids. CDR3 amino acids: CATSRLETGGTEAFF. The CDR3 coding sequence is TGTGCCACCAGCAGACTTGAGACAGGGGGCACTGAAGCTTTCTTT.

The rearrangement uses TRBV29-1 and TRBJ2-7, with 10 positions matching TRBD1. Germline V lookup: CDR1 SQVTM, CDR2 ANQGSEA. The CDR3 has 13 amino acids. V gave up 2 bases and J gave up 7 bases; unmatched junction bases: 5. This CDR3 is CSVERRDRGEQYF. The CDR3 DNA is TGCAGCGTTGAACGGCGGGACAGGGGAGAGCAGTACTTC.

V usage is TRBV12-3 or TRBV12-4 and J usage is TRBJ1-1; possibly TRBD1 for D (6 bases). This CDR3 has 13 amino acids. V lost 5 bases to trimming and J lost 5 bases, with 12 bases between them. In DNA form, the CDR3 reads TGTGCCAGCAGTCCCGGACAGAGGACTGAAGCTTTCTTT. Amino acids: CASSPGQRTEAFF.

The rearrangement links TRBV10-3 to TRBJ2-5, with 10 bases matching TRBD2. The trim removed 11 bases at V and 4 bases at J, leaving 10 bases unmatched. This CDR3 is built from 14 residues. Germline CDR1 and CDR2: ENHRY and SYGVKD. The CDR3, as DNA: TGTGCCTCTAGCGGGGGCCGTCTAAGAGAGACCCAGTACTTC. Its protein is CASSGGRLRETQYF.

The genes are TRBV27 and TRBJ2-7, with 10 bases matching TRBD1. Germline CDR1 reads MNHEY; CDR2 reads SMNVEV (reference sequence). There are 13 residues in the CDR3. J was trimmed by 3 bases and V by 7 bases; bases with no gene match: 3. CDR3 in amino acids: CASTRTGGYEQYF. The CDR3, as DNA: TGTGCCAGCACCAGGACAGGGGGCTACGAGCAGTACTTC.

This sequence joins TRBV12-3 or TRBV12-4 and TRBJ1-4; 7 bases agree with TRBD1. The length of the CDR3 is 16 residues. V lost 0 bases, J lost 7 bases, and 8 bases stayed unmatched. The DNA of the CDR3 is TGTGCCAGCAGTTTAGCAGGGGGCCTACAAGGTGAAAAACTGTTTTTT. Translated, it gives CASSLAGGLQGEKLFF.